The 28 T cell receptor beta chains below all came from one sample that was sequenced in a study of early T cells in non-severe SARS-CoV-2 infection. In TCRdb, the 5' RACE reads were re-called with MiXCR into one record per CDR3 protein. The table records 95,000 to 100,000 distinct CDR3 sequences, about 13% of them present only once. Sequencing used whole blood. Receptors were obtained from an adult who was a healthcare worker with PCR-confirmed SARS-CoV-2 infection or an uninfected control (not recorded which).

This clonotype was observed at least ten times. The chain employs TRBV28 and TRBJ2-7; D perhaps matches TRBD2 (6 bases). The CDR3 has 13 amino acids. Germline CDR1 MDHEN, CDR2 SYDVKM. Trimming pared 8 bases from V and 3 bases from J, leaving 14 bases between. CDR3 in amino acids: CASEAGRYYEQYF. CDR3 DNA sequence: TGTGCCAGCGAAGCGGGCAGGTACTACGAGCAGTACTTC. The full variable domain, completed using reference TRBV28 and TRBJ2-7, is DVKVTQSSRYLVKRTGEKVFLECVQDMDHENMFWYRQDPGLGLRLIYFSYDVKMKEKGDIPEGYSVSREKKERFSLILESASTNQTSMYLCASEAGRYYEQYFGPGTRLTVT.

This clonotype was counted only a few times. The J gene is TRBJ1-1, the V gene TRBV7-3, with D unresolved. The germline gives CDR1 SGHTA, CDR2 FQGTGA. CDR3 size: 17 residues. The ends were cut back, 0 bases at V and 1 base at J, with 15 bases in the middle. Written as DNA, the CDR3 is TGTGCCAGCAGCTTAACGCCGATTGCGGGGTGGAACACTGAAGCTTTCTTT. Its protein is CASSLTPIAGWNTEAFF.

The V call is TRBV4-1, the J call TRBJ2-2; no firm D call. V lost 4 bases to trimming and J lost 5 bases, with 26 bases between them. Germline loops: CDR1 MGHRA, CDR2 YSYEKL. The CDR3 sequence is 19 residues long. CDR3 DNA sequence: TGCGCCAGCAGCCCAGAGTCCACCTCCGGACCTTTTCGGACCGGGGAGCTGTTTTTT. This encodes CASSPESTSGPFRTGELFF.

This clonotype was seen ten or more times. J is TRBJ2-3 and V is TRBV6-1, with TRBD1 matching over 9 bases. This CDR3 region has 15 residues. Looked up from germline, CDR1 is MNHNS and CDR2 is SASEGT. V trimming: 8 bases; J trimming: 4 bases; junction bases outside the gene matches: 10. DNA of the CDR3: TGTGCCAGCCGCTCCGGGACAGGGATTGCAGATACGCAGTATTTT. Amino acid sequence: CASRSGTGIADTQYF.

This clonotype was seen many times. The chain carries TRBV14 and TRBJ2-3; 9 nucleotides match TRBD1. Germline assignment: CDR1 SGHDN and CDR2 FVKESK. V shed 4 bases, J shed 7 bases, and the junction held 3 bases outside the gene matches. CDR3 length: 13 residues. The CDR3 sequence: CASSRDRVNTQYF. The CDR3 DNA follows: TGTGCCAGCAGCCGGGACAGGGTTAATACGCAGTATTTT.

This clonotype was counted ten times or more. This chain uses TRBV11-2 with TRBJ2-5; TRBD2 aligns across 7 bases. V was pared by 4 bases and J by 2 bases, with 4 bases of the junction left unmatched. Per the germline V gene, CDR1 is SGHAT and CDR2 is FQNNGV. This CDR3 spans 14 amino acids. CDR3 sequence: CASSSWGGQETQYF. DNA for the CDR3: TGTGCCAGCAGCTCCTGGGGGGGTCAAGAGACCCAGTACTTC.

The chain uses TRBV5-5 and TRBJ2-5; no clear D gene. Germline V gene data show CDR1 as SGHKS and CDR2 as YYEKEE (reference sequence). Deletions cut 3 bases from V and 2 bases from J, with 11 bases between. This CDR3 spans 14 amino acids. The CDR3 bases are TGTGCCAGCAGCTCCTCGGTGTATCAAGAGACCCAGTACTTC. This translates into CASSSSVYQETQYF.

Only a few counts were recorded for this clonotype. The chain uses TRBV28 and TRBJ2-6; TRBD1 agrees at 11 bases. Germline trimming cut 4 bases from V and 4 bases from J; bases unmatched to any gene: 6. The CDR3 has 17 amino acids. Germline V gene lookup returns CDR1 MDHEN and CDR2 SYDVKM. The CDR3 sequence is CASSSGQGARGANVLTF. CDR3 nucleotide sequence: TGTGCCAGCAGTTCCGGACAGGGGGCGCGAGGGGCCAACGTCCTGACTTTC. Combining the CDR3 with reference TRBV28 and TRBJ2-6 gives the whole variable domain DVKVTQSSRYLVKRTGEKVFLECVQDMDHENMFWYRQDPGLGLRLIYFSYDVKMKEKGDIPEGYSVSREKKERFSLILESASTNQTSMYLCASSSGQGARGANVLTFGAGSRLTVL.

CDR3 protein: CASSQGGGEGTDTQYF. The CDR3 DNA reads TGTGCCAGCAGCCAAGGGGGGGGAGAGGGCACAGATACGCAGTATTTT. This chain links TRBV4-2 with TRBJ2-3; 7 positions agree with TRBD2. The CDR3 spans 16 residues. CDR1 is LGHNA and CDR2 is YNFKEQ in the germline V gene. V shed 1 base and J 1 base; nucleotides not matched to a gene: 5.

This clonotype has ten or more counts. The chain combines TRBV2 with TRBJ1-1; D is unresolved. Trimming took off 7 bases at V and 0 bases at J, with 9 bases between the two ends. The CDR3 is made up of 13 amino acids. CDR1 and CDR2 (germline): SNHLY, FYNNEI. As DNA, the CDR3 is TGTGCCAGCACGCCACAATTGAACACTGAAGCTTTCTTT. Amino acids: CASTPQLNTEAFF. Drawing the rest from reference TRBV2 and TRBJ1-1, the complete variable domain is EPEVTQTPSHQVTQMGQEVILRCVPISNHLYFYWYRQILGQKVEFLVSFYNNEISEKSEIFDDQFSVERPDGSNFTLKIRSTKLEDSAMYFCASTPQLNTEAFFGQGTRLTVV.

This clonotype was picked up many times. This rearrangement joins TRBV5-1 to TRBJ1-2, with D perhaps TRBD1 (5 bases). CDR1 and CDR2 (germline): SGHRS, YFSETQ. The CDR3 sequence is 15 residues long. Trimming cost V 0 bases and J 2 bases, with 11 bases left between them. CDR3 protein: CASSLDPGTNYGYTF. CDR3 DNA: TGCGCCAGCAGCTTGGACCCGGGGACCAACTATGGCTACACCTTC.

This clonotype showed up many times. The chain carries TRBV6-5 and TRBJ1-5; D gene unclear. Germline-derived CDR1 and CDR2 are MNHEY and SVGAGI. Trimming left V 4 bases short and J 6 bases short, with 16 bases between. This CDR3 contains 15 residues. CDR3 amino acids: CASSWSSEVGQPQHF. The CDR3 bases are TGTGCCAGCAGTTGGAGCTCGGAGGTGGGTCAGCCCCAGCATTTT.

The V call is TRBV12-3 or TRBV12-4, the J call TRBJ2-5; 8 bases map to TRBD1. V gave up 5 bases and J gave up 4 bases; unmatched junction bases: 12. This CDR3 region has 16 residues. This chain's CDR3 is CASSLTGQGKGETQYF. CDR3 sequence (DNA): TGTGCCAGCAGTCTAACTGGACAGGGCAAGGGAGAGACCCAGTACTTC.

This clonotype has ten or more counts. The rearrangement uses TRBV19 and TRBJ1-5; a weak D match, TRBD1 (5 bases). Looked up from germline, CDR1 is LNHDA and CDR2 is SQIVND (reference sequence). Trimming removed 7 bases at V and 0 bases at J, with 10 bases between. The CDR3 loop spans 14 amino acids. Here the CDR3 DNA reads TGTGCCAGTATTGACAGATATAGCAATCAGCCCCAGCATTTT. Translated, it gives CASIDRYSNQPQHF. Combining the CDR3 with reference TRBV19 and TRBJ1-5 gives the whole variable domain DGGITQSPKYLFRKEGQNVTLSCEQNLNHDAMYWYRQDPGQGLRLIYYSQIVNDFQKGDIAEGYSVSREKKESFPLTVTSAQKNPTAFYLCASIDRYSNQPQHFGDGTRLSIL.

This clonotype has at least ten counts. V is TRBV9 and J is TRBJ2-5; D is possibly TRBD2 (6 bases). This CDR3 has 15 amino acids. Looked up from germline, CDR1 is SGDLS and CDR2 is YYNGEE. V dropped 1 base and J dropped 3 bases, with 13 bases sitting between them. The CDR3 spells CASSVTGEGEETQYF. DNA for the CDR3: TGTGCCAGCAGCGTAACGGGGGAAGGAGAAGAGACCCAGTACTTC.

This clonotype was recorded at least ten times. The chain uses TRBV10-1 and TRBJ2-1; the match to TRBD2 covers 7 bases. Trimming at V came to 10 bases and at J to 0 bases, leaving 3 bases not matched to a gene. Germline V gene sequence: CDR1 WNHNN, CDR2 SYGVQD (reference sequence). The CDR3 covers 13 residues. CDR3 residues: CATQRDSYNEQFF. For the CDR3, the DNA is TGCGCCACCCAGCGGGACTCCTACAATGAGCAGTTCTTC.

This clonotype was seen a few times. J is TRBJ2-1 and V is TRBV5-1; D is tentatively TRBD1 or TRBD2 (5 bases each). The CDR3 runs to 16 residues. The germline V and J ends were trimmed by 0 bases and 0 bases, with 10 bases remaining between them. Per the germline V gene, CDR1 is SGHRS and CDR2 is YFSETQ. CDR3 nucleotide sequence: TGCGCCAGCAGCTTGGGGGACCTGAGCTCCTACAATGAGCAGTTCTTC. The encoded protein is CASSLGDLSSYNEQFF.

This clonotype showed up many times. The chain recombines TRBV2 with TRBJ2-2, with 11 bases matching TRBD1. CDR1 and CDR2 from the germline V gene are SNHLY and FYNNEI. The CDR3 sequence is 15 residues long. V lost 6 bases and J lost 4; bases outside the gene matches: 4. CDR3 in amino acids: CASRDRGHGTGELFF. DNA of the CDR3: TGTGCCAGCAGGGACAGGGGGCATGGCACCGGGGAGCTGTTTTTT.

CDR3 nucleotide sequence: TGTGCCAGCAGCGTAACAGGGGGCAGGGAGACCCAGTACTTC. Protein: CASSVTGGRETQYF. V gene TRBV9 combines with J gene TRBJ2-5; 9 positions agree with TRBD1. This CDR3 is 14 amino acids long. The junction had 3 bases not matched to a gene; V was cut back by 1 base and J by 5 bases. In germline, CDR1 is SGDLS, CDR2 YYNGEE.

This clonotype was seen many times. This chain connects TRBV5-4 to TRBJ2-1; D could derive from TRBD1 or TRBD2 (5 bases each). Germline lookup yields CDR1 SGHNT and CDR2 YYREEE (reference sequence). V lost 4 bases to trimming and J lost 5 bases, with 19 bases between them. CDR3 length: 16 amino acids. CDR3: CASSQTQGPPHNEQFF. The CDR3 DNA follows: TGTGCCAGCAGCCAAACCCAGGGACCGCCGCACAATGAGCAGTTCTTC.

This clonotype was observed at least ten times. CDR3 DNA sequence: TGCGCCAGCAGACCGGGACCCACTTTGAGTGGCTACACCTTC. Its protein product is CASRPGPTLSGYTF. The chain employs TRBV5-1 and TRBJ1-2; perhaps TRBD1 as D (5 bases). The V gene lost 5 bases and the J gene lost 7 bases, with 18 bases spanning the gap. The CDR3 has 14 amino acids. Germline CDR1 reads SGHRS; CDR2 reads YFSETQ.

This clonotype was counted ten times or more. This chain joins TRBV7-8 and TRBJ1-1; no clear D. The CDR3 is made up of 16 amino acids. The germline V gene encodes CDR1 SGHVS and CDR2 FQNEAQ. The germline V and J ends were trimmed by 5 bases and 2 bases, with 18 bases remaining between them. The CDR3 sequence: CASSLPHVGSNTEAFF. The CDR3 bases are TGTGCCAGCAGCCTCCCCCATGTCGGGTCCAACACTGAAGCTTTCTTT.

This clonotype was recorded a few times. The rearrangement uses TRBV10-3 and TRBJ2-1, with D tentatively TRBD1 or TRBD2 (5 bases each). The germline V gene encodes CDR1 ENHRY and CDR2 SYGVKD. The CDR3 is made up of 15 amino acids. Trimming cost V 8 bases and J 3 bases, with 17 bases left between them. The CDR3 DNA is TGTGCCATCGCAAGGGACGCCGGGCACTACAATGAGCAGTTCTTC. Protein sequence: CAIARDAGHYNEQFF.

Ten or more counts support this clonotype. The CDR3 is CASRTGEGYEQYF. In nucleotides, the CDR3 is TGTGCCAGCAGGACAGGGGAAGGCTACGAGCAGTACTTC. The genes are TRBV28 and TRBJ2-7; 8 nucleotides align to TRBD1. Losses at the gene ends were 6 bases for V and 3 bases for J; bases not matched to a gene: 4. Germline V gives CDR1 MDHEN, CDR2 SYDVKM. This CDR3 is 13 amino acids long. Full variable domain (remainder filled in from reference TRBV28 and TRBJ2-7): DVKVTQSSRYLVKRTGEKVFLECVQDMDHENMFWYRQDPGLGLRLIYFSYDVKMKEKGDIPEGYSVSREKKERFSLILESASTNQTSMYLCASRTGEGYEQYFGPGTRLTVT.

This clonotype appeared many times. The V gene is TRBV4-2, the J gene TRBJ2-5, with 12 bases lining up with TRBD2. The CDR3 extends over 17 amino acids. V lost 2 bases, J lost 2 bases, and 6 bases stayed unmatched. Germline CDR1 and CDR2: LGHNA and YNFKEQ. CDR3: CASSQLAGGAKQETQYF. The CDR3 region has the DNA TGTGCCAGCAGCCAACTAGCGGGGGGGGCGAAACAAGAGACCCAGTACTTC.

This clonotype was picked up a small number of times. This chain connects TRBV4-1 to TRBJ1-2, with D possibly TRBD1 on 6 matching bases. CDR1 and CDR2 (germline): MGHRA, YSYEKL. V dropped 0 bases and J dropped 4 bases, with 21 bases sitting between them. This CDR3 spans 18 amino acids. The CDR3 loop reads CASSQDLSPWGAGYGYTF. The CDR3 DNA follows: TGCGCCAGCAGCCAAGATTTATCCCCGTGGGGGGCGGGCTATGGCTACACCTTC.

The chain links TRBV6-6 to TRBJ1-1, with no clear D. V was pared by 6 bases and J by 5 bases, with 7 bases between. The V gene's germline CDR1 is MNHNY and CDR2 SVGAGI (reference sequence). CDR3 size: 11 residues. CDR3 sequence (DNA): TGTGCCAGCAGGGCTAGGACTGAAGCTTTCTTT. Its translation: CASRARTEAFF.

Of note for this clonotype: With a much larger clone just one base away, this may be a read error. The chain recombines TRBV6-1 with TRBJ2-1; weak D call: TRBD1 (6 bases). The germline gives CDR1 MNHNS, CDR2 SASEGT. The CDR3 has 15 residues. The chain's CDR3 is CAIHAGTSSYIEQFF. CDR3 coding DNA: TGTGCCATTCATGCCGGGACATCCTCCTACATTGAGCAGTTCTTC.